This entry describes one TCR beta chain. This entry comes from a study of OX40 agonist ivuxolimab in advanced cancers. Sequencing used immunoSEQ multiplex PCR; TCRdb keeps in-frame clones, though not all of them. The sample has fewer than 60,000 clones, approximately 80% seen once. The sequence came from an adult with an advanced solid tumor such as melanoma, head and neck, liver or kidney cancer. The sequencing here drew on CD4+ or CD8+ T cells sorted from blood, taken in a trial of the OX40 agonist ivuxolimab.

The CDR3 sequence is CASSLDRFSGNTIYF. The CDR3 bases are TGTGCCAGCAGCTTAGACCGATTCTCTGGAAACACCATATATTTT. The V gene is TRBV6-5, the J gene TRBJ1-3; D gene uncertain. Germline-derived CDR1 and CDR2 are MNHEY and SVGAGI. CDR3 length equals 15 residues. The V gene lost 6 bases and the J gene lost 0 bases, with 12 bases spanning the gap.